This T cell receptor (beta chain) was obtained from a study of T-cell reconstitution after alpha-beta-depleted transplantation in children. The V end was cut by 5 bases, the J end by 1 base, with 12 bases between. Germline CDR1 DFQATT, CDR2 SNEGSKA (reference sequence). The CDR3 is 14 amino acids. Preparing the TCRbeta library involved the use of unique molecular identifiers. TCRdb analysed the PCR reads with MiXCR anew, one entry per CDR3 protein. The sample has approximately 800,000 distinct CDR3 sequences; about 15% are singletons. This clonotype was picked up a small number of times. The specimen was PBMCs, mostly from graft donor cells, collected 360 days after TCRalphabeta/CD19-depleted stem cell transplant. The source of this sequence is a male patient younger than 18 who had a stem cell transplant for acute lymphoblastic leukemia, so the T cells may come from the graft donor. V is TRBV20-1 and J is TRBJ1-5; tentative D call: TRBD1 (6 bases). CDR3 DNA sequence: TGCAGTGCTTTACAGGGAAGAAGCAATCAGCCCCAGCATTTT. It specifies CSALQGRSNQPQHF.